Listed here are 17 T cell receptor beta chains from one sample, sequenced in a study of blood T cell repertoires in COVID-19. The table came from immunoSEQ multiplex PCR; TCRdb's copy has only in-frame clones and leaves some out. The table has 40,000 to 50,000 clones, approximately 90% seen once; the top ten hold about 5%. Sequencing was done on a sample of peripheral blood. These receptors came from a man aged 35 to 55 with active COVID-19.

J is TRBJ2-7 and V is TRBV13; D call uncertain. Germline V gene lookup returns CDR1 PRHDT and CDR2 FYEKMQ (reference sequence). CDR3 length: 14 residues. Deletions cut 6 bases from V and 0 bases from J, with 12 bases between. This CDR3 reads CASSPPTGSYEQYF. In DNA form, the CDR3 reads TGTGCCAGCAGTCCTCCGACGGGCTCCTACGAGCAGTACTTC. Looking up the rest from reference TRBV13 and TRBJ2-7 gives the full variable domain: AAGVIQSPRHLIKEKRETATLKCYPIPRHDTVYWYQQGPGQDPQFLISFYEKMQSDKGSIPDRFSAQQFSDYHSELNMSSLELGDSALYFCASSPPTGSYEQYFGPGTRLTVT.

This sequence joins TRBV7-3 and TRBJ2-1, with 15 bases aligning to TRBD2. The trim removed 2 bases at V and 7 bases at J, leaving 6 bases unmatched. This CDR3 is built from 17 residues. CDR1 and CDR2 (germline): SGHTA, FQGTGA. The CDR3 loop reads CASSLGGTSGRMNEQFF. CDR3 coding DNA: TGTGCCAGCAGCTTAGGCGGGACTAGCGGGAGGATGAATGAGCAGTTCTTC.

The V call is TRBV11-2, the J call TRBJ2-1; D unresolved. In germline, CDR1 is SGHAT, CDR2 FQNNGV. V was cut by 3 bases and J by 7 bases, with 7 bases left in between. The CDR3 extends over 12 amino acids. This CDR3 is CASSFTENEQFF. The DNA for the CDR3 is TGTGCCAGCAGCTTTACGGAGAATGAGCAGTTCTTC.

The rearrangement uses TRBV11-1 and TRBJ1-4, with TRBD1 matching over 11 bases. V lost 5 bases to trimming and J lost 7 bases; unmatched junction nucleotides: 9. The germline gives CDR1 SGHAT, CDR2 FQDESV (reference sequence). The CDR3 is 16 amino acids. The DNA of the CDR3 is TGTGCCAGCAGCGCCTCCGGGACAGGGGGAGCTGAAAAACTGTTTTTT. This translates into CASSASGTGGAEKLFF.

A remark on this clone: One base away lies a much larger clone, so this may be a sequencing read error. This chain uses TRBV6-4 with TRBJ2-1, with 10 bases matching TRBD2. Germline lookup yields CDR1 MRHNA and CDR2 SNTAGT. The length of the CDR3 is 15 residues. The V segment lost 0 bases and the J segment 4 bases; nucleotides outside the gene matches: 0. The CDR3 DNA reads as TGTGCCAGCAGTGACTCTAGCGGGAGGTACAATGAGCAGTTCTTC. The encoded protein is CASSDSSGRYNEQFF.

J is TRBJ2-3 and V is TRBV7-8; tentatively, D is TRBD2 (5 bases). Germline V gene lookup returns CDR1 SGHVS and CDR2 FQNEAQ. Trimming shortened V by 5 bases and J by 4 bases, and 22 bases separated the two germline ends. CDR3 size: 17 residues. CDR3 sequence (DNA): TGTGCCAGCAGCCCCGGGGAGTGGGCGGCGTTAGCAGATACGCAGTATTTT. Translating gives CASSPGEWAALADTQYF.

This clone was picked up one time. The chain joins TRBV9 to TRBJ2-1; 10 bases map to TRBD1. The junction had 15 bases not matched to a gene; V was cut back by 4 bases and J by 8 bases. The germline CDR1 and CDR2 sequences are SGDLS and YYNGEE. CDR3 length: 17 residues. The CDR3 nucleotides read TGTGCCAGCAGCCCCCCGCCCTGGGACAGGGGTACCGATGAGCAGTTCTTC. Protein product: CASSPPPWDRGTDEQFF.

The V and J genes are TRBV28 and TRBJ1-1, with 10 bases identical to TRBD1. The trim removed 8 bases at V and 3 bases at J, leaving 3 bases unmatched. Germline values: CDR1 MDHEN, CDR2 SYDVKM. The CDR3 contains 13 residues. CDR3 sequence (DNA): TGTGCCAGCCTGACAGGGGGCCACACTGAAGCTTTCTTT. Amino acids: CASLTGGHTEAFF.

The chain carries TRBV6-2 or TRBV6-3 and TRBJ2-1; 9 bases are a match to TRBD1. Germline V CDR1 and CDR2: MNHEY, SVGEGT. The CDR3 runs 16 residues. Trimming cost V 2 bases and J 7 bases; bases outside gene matches: 9. This CDR3 reads CASSYTPGQGGNEQFF. The DNA for the CDR3 is TGTGCCAGCAGTTACACCCCGGGACAGGGAGGAAATGAGCAGTTCTTC.

This chain uses TRBV28 with TRBJ2-3; 7 bases map to TRBD2. CDR1 is MDHEN, CDR2 SYDVKM, per germline. This CDR3 has 14 amino acids. V lost 5 bases to trimming and J lost 4 bases; unmatched junction nucleotides: 6. The CDR3 sequence: CASSPPRGADTQYF. The CDR3 DNA reads TGTGCCAGCAGTCCTCCCCGGGGGGCAGATACGCAGTATTTT.

CDR3 sequence reads: CASSAGTSGNTGELFF. CDR3 coding DNA: TGTGCCAGCAGCGCCGGGACTAGCGGGAACACCGGGGAGCTGTTTTTT. This chain joins TRBV7-9 and TRBJ2-2, with 11 bases that match TRBD2. Germline CDR1 is SEHNR and CDR2 is FQNEAQ (reference sequence). The CDR3 loop spans 16 amino acids. With 5 bases clipped from V and 1 base from J, the junction kept 3 bases outside the gene matches. Looking up the rest from reference TRBV7-9 and TRBJ2-2 gives the full variable domain: DTGVSQNPRHKITKRGQNVTFRCDPISEHNRLYWYRQTLGQGPEFLTYFQNEAQLEKSRLLSDRFSAERPKGSFSTLEIQRTEQGDSAMYLCASSAGTSGNTGELFFGEGSRLTVL.

The CDR3 sequence: CASSFYHGAYEQYF. The DNA for the CDR3 is TGTGCCAGCAGCTTCTATCACGGGGCCTACGAGCAGTACTTC. This chain joins TRBV11-2 and TRBJ2-7; D might be TRBD2 (5 bases). Deletions cut 3 bases from V and 2 bases from J, with 11 bases between. The CDR3 runs to 14 residues. Germline CDR1 is SGHAT and CDR2 is FQNNGV.

This sequence joins TRBV5-1 and TRBJ1-3; TRBD1 agrees at 8 bases. V lost 4 bases, J lost 0 bases, and 6 bases stayed unmatched. Germline loops: CDR1 SGHRS, CDR2 YFSETQ. The CDR3 is 16 amino acids. The CDR3 here is CASSQPDRDSGNTIYF. CDR3 DNA sequence: TGCGCCAGCAGCCAACCGGACAGGGACTCTGGAAACACCATATATTTT.

V gene TRBV2 combines with J gene TRBJ2-3, with D perhaps matching TRBD1 (5 bases). The CDR3 covers 14 residues. Germline assignment: CDR1 SNHLY and CDR2 FYNNEI. V lost 7 bases and J 3 bases, leaving 14 bases between the germline ends. The CDR3, as DNA: TGTGCCAGCAAAAGGGGCAGGGCGACAGATACGCAGTATTTT. Translating gives CASKRGRATDTQYF. Based on the CDR3 plus reference TRBV2 and TRBJ2-3, the full variable domain is EPEVTQTPSHQVTQMGQEVILRCVPISNHLYFYWYRQILGQKVEFLVSFYNNEISEKSEIFDDQFSVERPDGSNFTLKIRSTKLEDSAMYFCASKRGRATDTQYFGPGTRLTVL.

Details on this clone: In the same sample, other DNA sequences code for this CDR3. The chain is built from TRBV27 and TRBJ2-3, with D perhaps matching TRBD2 (6 bases). CDR1 and CDR2 (germline): MNHEY, SMNVEV (reference sequence). The CDR3 sequence is 14 residues long. Deletions cut 0 bases from V and 4 bases from J, with 8 bases between. CDR3 amino acids: CASSLSAGSDTQYF. CDR3 bases: TGTGCCAGCAGTTTATCGGCGGGATCAGATACGCAGTATTTT.

For this clone: No DNA is shown, since the ends of the CDR3 on it are uncertain; the CDR3 is the one TCRdb lists. The chain uses TRBV21-1 and TRBJ2-7; the tabulated D call, TRBD2, remains unverified against the DNA. TRBV21-1 is described as a pseudogene. From its first to its last residue, the CDR3 has 17 amino acids. The CDR3 loop is CASLYFGGGTTYYEQYF.

The chain links TRBV29-1 to TRBJ2-1, with 8 bases lining up with TRBD2. Per germline, CDR1 SQVTM and CDR2 ANQGSEA. V gave up 6 bases and J gave up 7 bases; unmatched junction bases: 5. This CDR3 comprises 12 residues. CDR3 amino acids: CSVPGLGNEQFF. The CDR3 DNA reads TGCAGCGTACCGGGACTAGGGAATGAGCAGTTCTTC.